The next 20 T cell receptor beta chains were all read from a single sample in a study of beta chain features in type 1 diabetes. Study results and caveats: In all four CD4+ subsets, TCRB CDR3 length was significantly, moderately reduced in type 1 diabetes.

Investigators reverse transcribed all isolated RNA, so they sequenced expressed TCRB transcripts. The data were produced by immunoSEQ multiplex PCR, yet TCRdb's version contains in-frame clones alone and is incomplete. This sample has fewer than 300,000 clones; roughly 21% occur once, and the top ten carry around 0.03%. These receptors' antigens are unknown. Material for sequencing was naive CD4+ T cells from blood. These receptors originate from a middle-aged woman with type 1 diabetes.

This clone was found a few times. V gene TRBV9 combines with J gene TRBJ2-3; 7 bases agree with TRBD1. Per the germline V gene, CDR1 is SGDLS and CDR2 is YYNGEE. V dropped 7 bases and J dropped 4; count of bases not matched to a gene: 9. This CDR3 region has 14 residues. This CDR3 reads CASGGQSPADTQYF. The CDR3 DNA follows: TGTGCCAGCGGGGGACAGTCTCCAGCAGATACGCAGTATTTT.

This chain joins TRBV6-5 and TRBJ2-5; 7 nucleotides agree with TRBD1. The length of the CDR3 is 13 residues. Germline V CDR1 and CDR2: MNHEY, SVGAGI. J gave up 4 bases and V 5 bases, and 4 bases lay outside the gene matches. CDR3 in DNA: TGTGCCAGCAGTCGACAGGGCCGAGAGACCCAGTACTTC. It specifies CASSRQGRETQYF.

The rearrangement joins TRBV29-1 to TRBJ1-1, with D possibly being TRBD1 (5 bases). Germline V gene data show CDR1 as SQVTM and CDR2 as ANQGSEA. This CDR3 has 11 residues. Trimming stripped 7 bases from V and 1 base from J, with 7 bases between. CDR3 residues: CSGRGNTEAFF. In DNA form, the CDR3 reads TGCAGCGGGAGGGGGAACACTGAAGCTTTCTTT.

This clone was seen only a few times. The chain couples TRBV25-1 to TRBJ1-1, with TRBD1 identical over 8 bases. The CDR3 has 13 residues. From germline, CDR1 is MGHDK and CDR2 SYGVNS. After removal of 7 bases from V and 0 bases from J, the junction contained 1 base not matched to a gene. The CDR3 here is CASTGQVNTEAFF. CDR3 DNA: TGTGCCAGCACGGGACAGGTGAACACTGAAGCTTTCTTT.

The chain couples TRBV29-1 to TRBJ1-4; TRBD1 aligns across 7 bases. The V segment lost 6 bases and the J segment 4 bases; nucleotides outside the gene matches: 2. The CDR3 is 12 amino acids. The V gene's germline CDR1 is SQVTM and CDR2 ANQGSEA. The CDR3 region is CSVGQYNEKLFF. For the CDR3, the DNA is TGCAGCGTGGGACAGTATAATGAAAAACTGTTTTTT.

The V and J genes are TRBV30 and TRBJ2-7; 9 bases match TRBD2. CDR1 is GTSNPN and CDR2 is SVGIG in the germline V gene (reference sequence). The junction had 8 bases not matched to a gene; V was cut back by 4 bases and J by 7 bases. The CDR3 consists of 13 residues. In DNA form, the CDR3 reads TGTGCCTGGACACGGACTAGCGTTACTGAGCAGTACTTC. Protein: CAWTRTSVTEQYF.

The chain links TRBV2 to TRBJ1-1; D is unclear. The V end lost 6 bases, the J end lost 4 bases, and 9 bases lay between the germline ends. The CDR3 has 12 amino acids. The germline gives CDR1 SNHLY, CDR2 FYNNEI. The CDR3 DNA follows: TGTGCCAGCAGAGGGAGCGGCACTGAAGCTTTCTTT. Encoded protein: CASRGSGTEAFF.

This clone occurred a few times. The chain has TRBV11-2 and TRBJ2-1; 8 bases are a match to TRBD2. The CDR3 extends over 13 amino acids. Germline values: CDR1 SGHAT, CDR2 FQNNGV. Trimming removed 0 bases from V and 12 bases from J; junction bases left unmatched: 4. The CDR3 sequence is CASSLESAGGQFF. CDR3 DNA sequence: TGTGCCAGCAGCTTAGAATCGGCGGGAGGGCAGTTCTTC. Looking up the rest from reference TRBV11-2 and TRBJ2-1 gives the full variable domain: EAGVAQSPRYKIIEKRQSVAFWCNPISGHATLYWYQQILGQGPKLLIQFQNNGVVDDSQLPKDRFSAERLKGVDSTLKIQPAKLEDSAVYLCASSLESAGGQFFGPGTRLTVL.

This clone turned up a few times. The chain carries TRBV7-2 and TRBJ2-7; possibly TRBD2 for D (5 bases). V lost 8 bases and J 1 base, leaving 18 bases between the germline ends. CDR3 size: 15 residues. Germline V gives CDR1 SGHTA, CDR2 FQGNSA. The CDR3 loop reads CASARASAISYEQYF. The CDR3 DNA reads as TGTGCCAGCGCGAGGGCCTCAGCCATTTCCTACGAGCAGTACTTC. The variable domain in full, with the rest retrieved from reference TRBV7-2 and TRBJ2-7, is GAGVSQSPSNKVTEKGKDVELRCDPISGHTALYWYRQSLGQGLEFLIYFQGNSAPDKSGLPSDRFSAERTGGSVSTLTIQRTQQEDSAVYLCASARASAISYEQYFGPGTRLTVT.

This rearrangement joins TRBV4-3 to TRBJ1-3; 7 bases align to TRBD1. Germline V gene lookup returns CDR1 LGHNA and CDR2 YSLEER. CDR3 length equals 15 residues. V gave up 3 bases and J gave up 8 bases; unmatched junction bases: 10. This CDR3 is CASSHAGTAADTIYF. The CDR3, as DNA: TGCGCCAGCAGCCACGCCGGGACAGCAGCAGACACCATATATTTT.

Regarding this clone: Other nucleotide sequences from this sample produce the same CDR3. V and J are TRBV7-2 and TRBJ2-6, with D tentatively TRBD1 (5 bases). The V and J ends lost 5 bases and 4 bases respectively, with 12 bases between them. This CDR3 is 15 amino acids long. The germline V gene encodes CDR1 SGHTA and CDR2 FQGNSA. CDR3 DNA: TGTGCCAGCAGCCTAACAGGTCCCGGGGCCAACGTCCTGACTTTC. This encodes CASSLTGPGANVLTF.

This clone was counted between two and nine times. The V gene is TRBV2, the J gene TRBJ2-6; D ambiguous. V lost 2 bases, J lost 0 bases, and 8 bases lay in between. The CDR3 consists of 16 residues. The germline V gene has CDR1 SNHLY and CDR2 FYNNEI. The CDR3 spells CASSEKRSSGANVLTF. The DNA for the CDR3 is TGTGCCAGCAGTGAAAAACGGAGCTCTGGGGCCAACGTCCTGACTTTC. Filled out from reference TRBV2 and TRBJ2-6, the complete variable domain reads EPEVTQTPSHQVTQMGQEVILRCVPISNHLYFYWYRQILGQKVEFLVSFYNNEISEKSEIFDDQFSVERPDGSNFTLKIRSTKLEDSAMYFCASSEKRSSGANVLTFGAGSRLTVL.

The chain carries TRBV19 and TRBJ2-1; D may be TRBD2 (6 bases). Looked up from germline, CDR1 is LNHDA and CDR2 is SQIVND (reference sequence). This CDR3 contains 15 residues. V was pared by 5 bases and J by 10 bases, with 21 bases between. The CDR3 region has the DNA TGTGCCAGTAGTCCCGGCGGGGCCCTACCAATGGAGCAGTTCTTC. It specifies CASSPGGALPMEQFF.

This clone was observed a few times. The genes are TRBV29-1 and TRBJ1-5, with 8 bases fitting TRBD1. The CDR3 contains 12 residues. Germline CDR1 SQVTM, CDR2 ANQGSEA. V trimming: 4 bases; J trimming: 13 bases; junction bases outside the gene matches: 9. CDR3 nucleotide sequence: TGCAGCGTTGTTCTCGCGGGACAGGCTCAGCATTTT. Translation: CSVVLAGQAQHF.

V and J are TRBV11-3 and TRBJ2-1; 7 nucleotides agree with TRBD1. CDR3 length: 15 amino acids. The germline CDR1 and CDR2 sequences are SGHNT and YENEEA. The V and J ends lost 5 bases and 0 bases, in that order; junction bases with no gene match: 4. This CDR3 is CASSPRDSSYNEQFF. CDR3 nucleotide sequence: TGTGCCAGCAGCCCTCGGGACAGCTCCTACAATGAGCAGTTCTTC.

In DNA form, the CDR3 reads TGCGCCAGCAGCCCGGGACAGGGGACCGGGGAGCTGTTTTTT. Encoded protein: CASSPGQGTGELFF. The chain recombines TRBV5-1 with TRBJ2-2; 10 nucleotides agree with TRBD1. J was trimmed by 5 bases and V by 4 bases; bases with no gene match: 2. Per the germline V gene, CDR1 is SGHRS and CDR2 is YFSETQ. CDR3 size: 14 residues.

The chain is built from TRBV15 and TRBJ2-5; 14 positions agree with TRBD2. The CDR3 is made up of 15 amino acids. V shed 5 bases, J shed 5 bases, and the junction held 4 bases outside the gene matches. Germline-derived CDR1 and CDR2 are LNHNV and YYDKDF (reference sequence). This CDR3 reads CATSPGTSGGETQYF. CDR3 in DNA: TGTGCCACCAGCCCCGGGACTAGCGGGGGTGAGACCCAGTACTTC. The full variable domain, rest sourced from reference TRBV15 and TRBJ2-5, is DAMVIQNPRYQVTQFGKPVTLSCSQTLNHNVMYWYQQKSSQAPKLLFHYYDKDFNNEADTPDNFQSRRPNTSFCFLDIRSPGLGDTAMYLCATSPGTSGGETQYFGPGTRLLVL.

The chain has TRBV9 and TRBJ2-2; 10 bases match TRBD2. The CDR3 spans 15 residues. Per the germline V gene, CDR1 is SGDLS and CDR2 is YYNGEE. With 3 bases clipped from V and 8 bases from J, the junction kept 7 bases outside the gene matches. The chain's CDR3 is CASSAGLAERGELFF. The CDR3 region has the DNA TGTGCCAGCAGCGCCGGACTAGCGGAGAGGGGGGAGCTGTTTTTT. Complete variable domain (other parts from reference TRBV9 and TRBJ2-2): DSGVTQTPKHLITATGQRVTLRCSPRSGDLSVYWYQQSLDQGLQFLIQYYNGEERAKGNILERFSAQQFPDLHSELNLSSLELGDSALYFCASSAGLAERGELFFGEGSRLTVL.

This clone turned up a few times. The sample holds other DNA sequences that translate to the same CDR3. The V call is TRBV29-1, the J call TRBJ1-1; D is undetermined. The CDR3 spans 13 residues. The germline V gene encodes CDR1 SQVTM and CDR2 ANQGSEA. Trimming shortened V by 3 bases and J by 0 bases, and 8 bases separated the two germline ends. The CDR3 loop is CSVEESMNTEAFF. In DNA form, the CDR3 reads TGCAGCGTTGAGGAGTCAATGAACACTGAAGCTTTCTTT.

The V call is TRBV9, the J call TRBJ1-1, with TRBD1 as a possible D gene (6 bases). Looked up from germline, CDR1 is SGDLS and CDR2 is YYNGEE. This CDR3 contains 11 residues. Trimming pared 7 bases from V and 11 bases from J, leaving 15 bases between. The CDR3 DNA is TGTGCCAGCGGGGGACCAGGGGTGGCTTTCTTT. It is translated as CASGGPGVAFF.